The entry below describes one T cell receptor (beta chain). Its antigen has not been determined. Base qualities are missing; no much larger clone stands one base away. The data derive from a study of siplizumab effects on memory and regulatory T cells (dated by TCRdb to the late 2010s). Broadly, across the study: The study looked at the effect of siplizumab, an anti-CD2 antibody, on alloreactive T-cell subsets in allogeneic mixed lymphocyte reactions made from human PBMCs.

TCRbeta CDR3 sequencing was performed on sorted unstimulated T cells and on proliferating T cells recovered from mixed lymphocyte reactions. Fresh whole blood from about 9 HLA-typed healthy donors was used as the source from which PBMCs were isolated. Library construction relied on the immunoSEQ multiplex PCR assay. Roughly 100,000 TCR templates per sample were assayed on the deep sequencing platform. Genomic DNA extracted from sorted T cells was used for TCRbeta CDR3 sequencing. Per the source publication's procedure: The R programming language was used for clonal analysis of TCRbeta CDR3 data. Alloreactive CD4+ and CD8+ clones were defined by comparing unstimulated samples with post-reaction CFSE-low samples. Regulatory or non-regulatory origin was assigned to alloreactive CD4+ clones by matching of sequences to sorted unstimulated Treg and non-Treg repertoires. The table comes from immuneACCESS by way of TCRdb, which keeps in-frame sequences with V and J called. Part of the clones is missing from these tables; in studies checked, under half for an unresolved V gene and the rest for unknown reasons. Clone size and the V and J calls come from that table; the DNA yielded D and trimming. Present in this sample are 85,000 to 130,000 clones, 75% to 95% of which were seen just once. Just over 2.5% of the sample is in the top ten clones.

The paper as a whole reports these results and caveats: Roughly 80-95% of proliferating CD4+ or CD8+ clones could not be assigned a naive or memory phenotype. Sequences below about 10^-5 frequency were poorly captured, so only a minor fraction of alloreactive clones could be mapped to unstimulated subsets. No functional confirmation was obtained for the suppressive function of proliferating Tregs from siplizumab cultures. Siplizumab significantly lowered the cumulative frequency of alloreactive sequences that could be traced to unstimulated CD4+ memory T cells. Among mappable alloreactive CD4+ clones, the Treg-derived fraction averaged about 70% with siplizumab versus 25% to 30% in control reactions. Unstimulated naive T cells appeared to be more diverse than memory T cells, and naive cells seemed to make a substantial contribution to the alloresponse.

Sequenced input: CD4+ T cells sorted from blood. The clonotype originates from a human donor in good health. Some clones in this sample may be carry-over from other donors' samples.

The bases read TGCGCCAGCAGTGACAGTCCCAATCAGCCCCAGCATTTT. Its protein is CASSDSPNQPQHF. The chain uses TRBV10-1 and TRBJ1-5, with the D gene not clear enough to name. The CDR3, from cysteine to phenylalanine, totals 13 residues. Only the CDR3 DNA stays, 39 bases, in frame from base 1. CDR1 and CDR2, looked up from the germline V gene (reference sequence), are WNHNN and SYGVQD. V and J are truncated by 3 bases and 3 bases respectively, leaving an intervening sequence of 6 bases.